This TCR beta chain emerged from a study of T-cell memory formation after mild COVID-19. About the research overall: For the most part, TCR clusters were specific to one donor.

Regarding the study as a whole: Unconfirmed was the SARS-CoV-2 specificity of second-wave clones that peaked on day 37. Contracting clones localized mainly to CM and EM when CD4+ and mainly to EMRA when CD8+.

Looked up from germline, CDR1 is KGHSH and CDR2 is LQKENI. Germline trimming cut 1 base from V and 0 bases from J; bases unmatched to any gene: 7. This CDR3 contains 18 residues. On this clonotype: Its antigen is unidentified.

TCRdb re-derived calls from the 5' RACE reads in MiXCR, one entry per CDR3 protein. Found here are under 700,000 distinct CDR3 sequences, 20% of them singletons; the top ten hold roughly an eighth. The receptor's source is an adult woman who had mild COVID-19 (a few samples of this study predate the infection). Cell type and time point are not known. The chain couples TRBV18 to TRBJ1-3, with TRBD1 matching over 9 bases. The sample comprised PBMCs or a T cell subset sorted from them (not recorded which). Written as DNA, the CDR3 is TGTGCCAGCTCACCACTGTCACAGGGGGCCGGCTCTGGAAACACCATATATTTT. This translates into CASSPLSQGAGSGNTIYF.